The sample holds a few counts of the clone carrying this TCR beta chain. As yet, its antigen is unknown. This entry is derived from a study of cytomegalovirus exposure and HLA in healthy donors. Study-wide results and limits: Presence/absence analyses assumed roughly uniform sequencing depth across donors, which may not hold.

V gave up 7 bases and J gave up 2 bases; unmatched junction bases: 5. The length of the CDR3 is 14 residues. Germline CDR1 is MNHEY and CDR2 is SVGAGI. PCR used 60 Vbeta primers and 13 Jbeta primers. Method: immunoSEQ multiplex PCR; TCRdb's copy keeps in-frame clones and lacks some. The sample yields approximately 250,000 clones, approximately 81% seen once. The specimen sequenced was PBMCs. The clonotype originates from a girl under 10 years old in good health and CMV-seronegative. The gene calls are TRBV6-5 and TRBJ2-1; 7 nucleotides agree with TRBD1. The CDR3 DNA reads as TGTGCCAGCACTCCTACAGGGGCCTACAATGAGCAGTTCTTC. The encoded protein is CASTPTGAYNEQFF.